Each of the 16 T cell receptor beta chains below was sequenced from the same sample in a study of T-cell memory formation after mild COVID-19. TCRdb reprocessed the 5' RACE reads via MiXCR and lists one record per CDR3 protein. The sample has 540,000 or so distinct CDR3 sequences; about a fifth are singletons. The sample consisted of PBMCs or a T cell subset sorted from them (not recorded which). These receptors came from an adult woman who had mild COVID-19 (a few samples of this study predate the infection). Cell type and time point are not known.

This clonotype showed up many times. The chain has TRBV9 and TRBJ2-2, with D unresolved. Germline lookup yields CDR1 SGDLS and CDR2 YYNGEE. The CDR3 is 13 residues long. V gave up 3 bases and J gave up 3 bases, with 6 bases separating them. Written as DNA, the CDR3 is TGTGCCAGCAGCGAAGGGTACACCGGGGAGCTGTTTTTT. Residues: CASSEGYTGELFF.

This clonotype has only a few counts. This rearrangement joins TRBV24-1 to TRBJ2-4; no clear D. This CDR3 spans 13 amino acids. The V end lost 0 bases, the J end lost 7 bases, and 6 bases lay between the germline ends. Per the germline V gene, CDR1 is KGHDR and CDR2 is SFDVKD. DNA for the CDR3: TGTGCCACCAGTGATTTGAACGGGAACATTCAGTACTTC. Translated: CATSDLNGNIQYF.

This clonotype was counted a few times. V gene TRBV3-1 combines with J gene TRBJ2-1; TRBD2 is a possible D gene (5 bases). Germline V lookup: CDR1 LGHDT, CDR2 YNNKEL (reference sequence). This CDR3 is built from 13 residues. V lost 8 bases to trimming and J lost 1 base, with 9 bases between them. This CDR3 reads CASGAASYNEQFF. The CDR3 bases are TGTGCCAGCGGAGCGGCGTCCTACAATGAGCAGTTCTTC.

The rearrangement links TRBV11-2 to TRBJ2-2; a weak D match, TRBD1 (5 bases). CDR1 SGHAT and CDR2 FQNNGV come from the germline V gene. The CDR3 has 18 amino acids. The V and J ends lost 5 bases and 0 bases respectively, with 19 bases between them. DNA of the CDR3: TGTGCCAGCAGCCACGTAGGGTCGTGGGGCCCGAACACCGGGGAGCTGTTTTTT. Amino acids: CASSHVGSWGPNTGELFF.

The genes are TRBV20-1 and TRBJ1-2; TRBD1 aligns across 8 bases. The CDR3 is made up of 13 amino acids. Losses at the gene ends were 5 bases for V and 8 bases for J; bases not matched to a gene: 10. Looked up from germline, CDR1 is DFQATT and CDR2 is SNEGSKA (reference sequence). CDR3 sequence reads: CSAPIRGLRGYTF. CDR3 coding DNA: TGCAGTGCTCCGATCAGGGGGCTCAGGGGCTACACCTTC.

This clonotype was recorded only once. The genes are TRBV12-3 or TRBV12-4 and TRBJ1-6; D unresolved. The CDR3 is made up of 17 amino acids. Trimming pared 3 bases from V and 1 base from J, leaving 13 bases between. The CDR3 region is CASSFAPRGSYNSPLHF. In nucleotides, the CDR3 is TGTGCCAGCAGTTTCGCCCCCCGGGGATCCTATAATTCACCCCTCCACTTT.

This rearrangement joins TRBV5-1 to TRBJ2-1; TRBD2 matches 7 bases. V was pared by 6 bases and J by 10 bases, with 16 bases of the junction left unmatched. The CDR3 has 15 residues. CDR1 is SGHRS, CDR2 YFSETQ, per germline. The CDR3 loop reads CASTAWRGLAGEQFF. CDR3 nucleotides: TGCGCCAGCACCGCCTGGCGGGGGTTAGCGGGCGAGCAGTTCTTC.

The chain is built from TRBV24-1 and TRBJ1-2; D may be TRBD1 (5 bases). V shed 10 bases and J shed 6 bases, with 17 bases lying between them. The CDR3 spans 13 residues. The V gene's germline CDR1 is KGHDR and CDR2 SFDVKD. Written as DNA, the CDR3 is TGTGCCACGTCCGGGACGGAGTTCCATGGCTACACCTTC. Translation gives CATSGTEFHGYTF.

This clonotype has more than one count but fewer than ten. The chain uses TRBV20-1 and TRBJ2-7, with D maybe TRBD1 (5 bases). Germline CDR1 and CDR2: DFQATT and SNEGSKA (reference sequence). V lost 1 base and J 1 base, leaving 14 bases between the germline ends. The CDR3 extends over 15 amino acids. As DNA, the CDR3 is TGCAGTGCTAGAGTGGGGCAGGGAATTTCCTACGAGCAGTACTTC. Its translation: CSARVGQGISYEQYF.

The gene calls are TRBV5-5 and TRBJ2-1, with D possibly TRBD2 on 6 matching bases. Germline CDR1 reads SGHKS; CDR2 reads YYEKEE (reference sequence). The CDR3 length is 17 residues. V lost 4 bases to trimming and J lost 0 bases, with 17 bases between them. The CDR3 DNA follows: TGTGCCAGCAGCGGGGGAGGTCCAGCGGTCTCCTACAATGAGCAGTTCTTC. As protein: CASSGGGPAVSYNEQFF.

The V gene is TRBV7-9, the J gene TRBJ1-2, with 7 bases that match TRBD1. Trimming took 3 bases from V and 4 from J; bases not matched to a gene: 2. CDR3 length equals 13 residues. Germline CDR1 is SEHNR and CDR2 is FQNEAQ (reference sequence). In DNA form, the CDR3 reads TGTGCCAGCAGCTTCAGGGGGTTCTATGGCTACACCTTC. Translation: CASSFRGFYGYTF.

This clonotype came up a few times. The chain employs TRBV9 and TRBJ2-7; 8 bases align to TRBD2. With V trimmed by 4 bases and J by 3 bases, 9 bases remained unmatched. The CDR3 is 15 amino acids. CDR1 SGDLS and CDR2 YYNGEE come from the germline V gene. In nucleotides, the CDR3 is TGTGCCAGCAGCCCCGGCGGGGGGAGTTACTACGAGCAGTACTTC. Amino acids: CASSPGGGSYYEQYF.

This clonotype was picked up many times. The rearrangement uses TRBV12-3 or TRBV12-4 and TRBJ2-7; TRBD1 agrees at 10 bases. The J segment lost 4 bases and the V segment lost 6 bases, leaving 12 bases of the junction unmatched. This CDR3 spans 16 amino acids. For the CDR3, the DNA is TGTGCCAGCAGCCACTCGACAGGGGGCCTTAAGTACGAGCAGTACTTC. It translates to CASSHSTGGLKYEQYF.

The rearrangement uses TRBV7-6 and TRBJ2-2, with 7 bases aligning to TRBD2. There are 13 residues in the CDR3. Germline lookup yields CDR1 SGHVS and CDR2 FNYEAQ. Germline trimming cut 7 bases from V and 8 bases from J; bases unmatched to any gene: 7. The CDR3 DNA reads TGTGCCAGCACTAGCGGTAGGCAGGGGGAGCTGTTTTTT. Protein: CASTSGRQGELFF.

The chain links TRBV12-3 or TRBV12-4 to TRBJ1-5; 7 bases are a match to TRBD1. Trimming cost V 5 bases and J 2 bases; bases outside gene matches: 6. The CDR3 runs to 15 residues. The CDR3 loop reads CASSLTGPGNQPQHF. For the CDR3, the DNA is TGTGCCAGCAGTCTGACAGGGCCGGGCAATCAGCCCCAGCATTTT.

The V call is TRBV11-2, the J call TRBJ2-3; 11 nucleotides line up with TRBD2. From germline, CDR1 is SGHAT and CDR2 FQNNGV. The ends lost 1 base at V and 1 base at J; junction bases unmatched: 10. This CDR3 has 19 residues. The CDR3 spells CASSLAGTSGTLRTDTQYF. In DNA, the CDR3 is TGTGCCAGCAGCTTAGCCGGGACTAGCGGAACCCTTCGCACAGATACGCAGTATTTT.